This T cell receptor (beta chain) originates from a study of identical twins. CDR3 length equals 15 residues. V dropped 6 bases and J dropped 5 bases, with 14 bases sitting between them. Using its own MiXCR run on the 5' RACE reads, TCRdb lists one record per CDR3 protein. In the table there are 600,000 to 800,000 distinct CDR3 sequences, around 21% of which are singletons. This clonotype came up a few times. The same data also contributed to another study, on T cells expressing NK-cell markers.

The sequence came from a woman between 18 and 29 years old in good health. The material sequenced was PBMCs. The V gene is TRBV12-3 or TRBV12-4, the J gene TRBJ1-6; the D is unclear. The CDR3 sequence is CASRRQTGNNSPLHF. CDR3 sequence (DNA): TGTGCCAGCAGGCGTCAGACGGGGAATAATTCACCCCTCCACTTT.